Included here is one T cell receptor (beta chain) sequence, with context. V lost 0 bases, J lost 3 bases, and 10 bases lay in between. CDR1 is SGHRS and CDR2 is YFSETQ in the germline V gene. The CDR3 sequence is 14 residues long. The data originate from a study of cytomegalovirus exposure and HLA in healthy donors. Amplification used 60 Vbeta primers and 13 Jbeta primers. Some clones are missing from TCRdb's copy, which holds only in-frame ones; the method was immunoSEQ multiplex PCR. The data show over 200,000 clones, 60% to 80% seen once. V is TRBV5-1 and J is TRBJ2-7, with D tentatively TRBD1 (6 bases). Material for sequencing was PBMCs. The receptor comes from a male donor in good health and CMV-seronegative. This chain's CDR3 is CASSLAGDNYEQYF. The CDR3 DNA is TGCGCCAGCAGCTTGGCCGGGGACAACTACGAGCAGTACTTC.